This record looks at one T cell receptor (beta chain) sequence and its context. The record originates from a study of blood T cell repertoires in COVID-19. On the study more broadly: T cells, B-cell-depleted T cells, or PBMCs supplied cDNA or gDNA.

Clinical history reported by participants formed the basis on which cohorts were assigned. CDR1 is MDHEN and CDR2 is SYDVKM in the germline V gene. The CDR3 consists of 20 residues. Trimming took 6 bases from V and 1 from J, leaving 25 bases between them. Assay: immunoSEQ multiplex PCR; the TCRdb copy retains only in-frame clones and omits some. Among fewer than 350,000 clones listed, just over 90% were seen once. Material for sequencing was PBMCs or T cells enriched from blood (not recorded which). The V gene is TRBV28, the J gene TRBJ1-6; D possibly corresponds to TRBD1 (5 bases). The clonotype comes from a woman aged 40 to 50 with acute COVID-19. The CDR3 reads CASRPKWGTRAASYNSPLHF. CDR3 in DNA: TGTGCCAGCAGACCAAAGTGGGGTACCAGGGCAGCGTCCTATAATTCACCCCTCCACTTT.